The 9 T cell receptor beta chains below come from one sample, sequenced in a study of tumor and adjacent non-tumor tissue in lung cancer. This sample's RNA came from whole unsorted tissue. The library came from three nested PCR rounds adapted from ARM-PCR protocols. TCRdb analysed the multiplex PCR reads with MiXCR anew, one entry per CDR3 protein. The repertoire holds 75,000 to 95,000 distinct CDR3 sequences, with around 71% as singletons. The sequenced material came from lung tumor tissue. The source of these receptors is a man aged 60 to 69 with non-small cell lung cancer.

This clonotype showed up just once. The CDR3 loop reads CASSYSTSVNKRIQYF. CDR3 nucleotide sequence: TGTGCCAGCAGTTATTCGACTAGCGTGAATAAACGCATTCAGTACTTC. The chain employs TRBV6-6 and TRBJ2-4, with TRBD2 identical over 8 bases. The CDR3 sequence is 16 residues long. Per the germline V gene, CDR1 is MNHNY and CDR2 is SVGAGI (reference sequence). V lost 3 bases and J lost 9; bases outside the gene matches: 13.

In the case of this clonotype: This may come from a read error, since a much larger clone is one base off. This chain links TRBV11-2 with TRBJ2-3; a possible D gene is TRBD2 (5 bases). Germline loops: CDR1 SGHAT, CDR2 FQNNGV. The CDR3 is made up of 20 amino acids. CDR3 protein: CASNLGGSTTGDFRTDTQYF. CDR3 DNA: TGTGCCAGCAACTTAGGTGGATCTACCACCGGGGATTTTAGGACAGATACGCAGTATTTT.

Turning to this clonotype: The junction shows a germline mismatch at one end, possibly a read error. The rearrangement links TRBV4-1 to TRBJ1-1, with a tentative D call TRBD1 (5 bases). Germline V gene lookup returns CDR1 MGHRA and CDR2 YSYEKL. CDR3 length equals 11 residues. The CDR3 loop is CANSHGTESFF. The DNA of the CDR3 is TGCGCCAACAGCCATGGGACTGAATCTTTCTTT.

As concerns this clonotype: One end of the junction fails to match germline, which may point to a read error. The chain uses TRBV4-1 and TRBJ1-3; D is uncertain. This CDR3 is 16 amino acids long. Germline CDR1 reads MGHRA; CDR2 reads YSYEKL. The CDR3 loop is CASSQVSWGSGNTIYF. The CDR3 DNA is TGCGCCAGCAGTCAAGTCAGTTGGGGATCTGGAAACACCATATATTTT.

The chain joins TRBV28 to TRBJ2-2; no definite D call. This CDR3 comprises 15 residues. Germline loops: CDR1 MDHEN, CDR2 SYDVKM. CDR3 in amino acids: CISNPSYDSPVELFF. The CDR3 bases are TGTATCAGCAACCCATCTTATGACTCCCCCGTGGAGCTGTTTTTT.

Of note for this clonotype: At one end, the junction sequence differs from germline, possibly due to a read error. The rearrangement joins TRBV4-1 to TRBJ1-1; D possibly corresponds to TRBD1 (5 bases). The germline V gene has CDR1 MGHRA and CDR2 YSYEKL. This CDR3 has 11 residues. CDR3 sequence reads: CAISQGTESFF. The DNA for the CDR3 is TGCGCCATTAGCCAAGGGACTGAATCTTTCTTT.

This clonotype has just one count. An end of the junction does not agree with germline; a read error may underlie this. The genes are TRBV6-5 and TRBJ2-5; 9 bases match TRBD2. Germline V lookup: CDR1 MNHEY, CDR2 SVGAGI. The CDR3 loop spans 16 amino acids. CDR3 in amino acids: CASRYRTSSGGENQYF. The DNA of the CDR3 is TGTGCCAGCAGATATCGTACGAGTAGCGGGGGAGAGAACCAGTACTTC.

This clonotype has only a few counts. A much larger clonotype is one base distant, so this may be a read error. The genes are TRBV4-3 and TRBJ2-7; D not resolved. The CDR3 spans 15 residues. Germline CDR1 and CDR2: LGHNA and YSLEER. CDR3 sequence reads: CAGSQDRSVSYEQYF. Here the CDR3 DNA reads TGCGCCGGCAGCCAAGATCGATCGGTCTCCTACGAGCAGTACTTC.

In regard to this clonotype: A much larger clone is a single base away; this may be a read error. The chain employs TRBV28 and TRBJ1-3; tentatively, D is TRBD1 (5 bases). Germline CDR1 is MDHEN and CDR2 is SYDVKM. The CDR3 runs 14 residues. The CDR3 is CASSSGLGGNTICF. Written as DNA, the CDR3 is TGTGCCAGCAGTTCAGGGCTTGGCGGAAACACCATATGTTTT.